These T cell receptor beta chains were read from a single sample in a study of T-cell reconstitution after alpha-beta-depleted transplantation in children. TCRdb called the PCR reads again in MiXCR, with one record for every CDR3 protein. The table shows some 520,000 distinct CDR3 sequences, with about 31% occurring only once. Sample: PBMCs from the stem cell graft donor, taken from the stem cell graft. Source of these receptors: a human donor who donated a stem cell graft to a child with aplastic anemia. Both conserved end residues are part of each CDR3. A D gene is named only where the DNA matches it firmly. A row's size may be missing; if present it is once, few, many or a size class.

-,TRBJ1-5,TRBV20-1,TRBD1,TGCAGTGCTGAAACAGGGGTGTTTCAGCCCCAGCATTTT,CSAETGVFQPQHF
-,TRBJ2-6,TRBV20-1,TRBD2,TGCAGTGCTAGAGGTAGCGGGAGGTCAGGGGCCAACGTCCTGACTTTC,CSARGSGRSGANVLTF
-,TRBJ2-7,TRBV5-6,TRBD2,TGTGCCAGCAGCTTGGGACTAGCAACCTACGAGCAGTACTTC,CASSLGLATYEQYF
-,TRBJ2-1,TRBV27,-,TGTGCCAGCAGTTTATACGCGCCTAGGCCCAATGAGCAGTTCTTC,CASSLYAPRPNEQFF
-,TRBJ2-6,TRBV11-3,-,TGTGCCAGCAGCATAAGGCAGGGGCCTGGGGCCAACGTCCTGACTTTC,CASSIRQGPGANVLTF
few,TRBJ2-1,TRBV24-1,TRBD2,TGTGCCACCAGTGATTCGTTAGCGGGGTCCTACAATGAGCAGTTCTTC,CATSDSLAGSYNEQFF
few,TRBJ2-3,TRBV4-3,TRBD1,TGCGCCAGCAGCCAAGATCAAGAGCGGGACAGGGGCCCAGATACGCAGTATTTT,CASSQDQERDRGPDTQYF
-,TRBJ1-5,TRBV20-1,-,TGCAGTGCTAAGCCGCAAGGGGTCCAGCCCCAGCATTTT,CSAKPQGVQPQHF
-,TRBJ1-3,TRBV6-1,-,TGTGCCAGCAGTGAAAAGGGGGGTCCTGCTGGAAACACCATATATTTT,CASSEKGGPAGNTIYF
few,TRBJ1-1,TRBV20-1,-,TGCAGTGCTAACCGACTGCCCCAGTACACTGAAGCTTTCTTT,CSANRLPQYTEAFF
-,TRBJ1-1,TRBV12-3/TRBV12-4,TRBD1,TGTGCCAGCAGTTTGACAGGGCACACTGAAGCTTTCTTT,CASSLTGHTEAFF
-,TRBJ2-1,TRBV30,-,TGTGCCTGGAGTGTAGAGTATGAGCAGTTCTTC,CAWSVEYEQFF
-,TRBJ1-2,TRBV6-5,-,TGTGCCAGCAGTTACGGGCAATCGGGGTACACCTTC,CASSYGQSGYTF
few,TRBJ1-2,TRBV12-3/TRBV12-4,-,TGTGCCAGCAGTTTGAACACTAACTATGGCTACACCTTC,CASSLNTNYGYTF
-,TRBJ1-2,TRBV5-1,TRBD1,TGCGCCAGCAGCTTGTCGGGACAGGGCGGAATGTATGGCTACACCTTC,CASSLSGQGGMYGYTF
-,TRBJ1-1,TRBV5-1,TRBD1,TGCGCCAGCAGCTTGGGAGGGGGCGCGGACACTGAAGCTTTCTTT,CASSLGGGADTEAFF
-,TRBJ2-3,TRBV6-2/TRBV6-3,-,TGTGCCAGCAGTTCGGGATCGATGAGCACAGATACGCAGTATTTT,CASSSGSMSTDTQYF